A selection of T cell receptor beta chains follows, all from one sample in a study of blood T cells in healthy people across ages. TCRdb used MiXCR to reprocess the 5' RACE reads, holding one entry per CDR3 protein. Here the sample spans some 710,000 distinct CDR3 sequences, about a fifth being singletons. The sample was blood. These receptors came from an older man in good health. CDR3s include the opening cysteine and the closing phenylalanine or tryptophan. A D gene is named only where the DNA matches it firmly. Expanded clones get a size class; other rows say once, few or many, or leave the size out.

15 | - | TRBJ1-1 | TRBD1 | TRBV10-3 | CAISDHGQGVTEAFF | TGTGCCATCAGTGATCACGGACAGGGGGTTACTGAAGCTTTCTTT
13 | many | TRBJ2-5 | - | TRBV29-1 | CSVEDRVQETQYF | TGCAGCGTTGAAGACAGGGTACAAGAGACCCAGTACTTC
15 | - | TRBJ2-2 | TRBD2 | TRBV5-1 | CASSLPSGNAGELFF | TGCGCCAGCAGCTTGCCTAGCGGCAATGCCGGGGAGCTGTTTTTT
14 | many | TRBJ2-5 | - | TRBV5-1 | CASSLGGVQETQYF | TGTGCCAGCAGTTTGGGTGGGGTCCAAGAGACCCAGTACTTC
13 | few | TRBJ2-7 | - | TRBV18 | CASSGLLTYEQYF | TGTGCCAGCTCAGGACTGTTGACCTACGAGCAGTACTTC
14 | - | TRBJ2-5 | - | TRBV6-5 | CASSYDRGQETQYF | TGTGCCAGCAGTTACGATCGGGGGCAAGAGACCCAGTACTTC
13 | - | TRBJ2-7 | - | TRBV14 | CASSRRSSYEQYF | TGTGCCAGCAGCCGTAGGAGCTCCTACGAGCAGTACTTC
15 | few | TRBJ2-1 | TRBD1 | TRBV12-3/TRBV12-4 | CASSLAWTGGNEQFF | TGTGCCAGCAGTTTAGCTTGGACAGGGGGTAATGAGCAGTTCTTC
16 | few | TRBJ2-1 | - | TRBV5-1 | CASSPPLDPSADEQFF | TGCGCCAGCAGCCCCCCCCTGGACCCCTCCGCCGATGAGCAGTTCTTC
14 | few | TRBJ2-5 | TRBD2 | TRBV20-1 | CSARGTSGIETQYF | TGCAGTGCTAGAGGGACTAGCGGGATTGAGACCCAGTACTTC
14 | - | TRBJ1-6 | - | TRBV12-3/TRBV12-4 | CASSLLRNNSPLHF | TGTGCCAGCAGTTTATTGAGAAATAATTCACCCCTCCACTTT